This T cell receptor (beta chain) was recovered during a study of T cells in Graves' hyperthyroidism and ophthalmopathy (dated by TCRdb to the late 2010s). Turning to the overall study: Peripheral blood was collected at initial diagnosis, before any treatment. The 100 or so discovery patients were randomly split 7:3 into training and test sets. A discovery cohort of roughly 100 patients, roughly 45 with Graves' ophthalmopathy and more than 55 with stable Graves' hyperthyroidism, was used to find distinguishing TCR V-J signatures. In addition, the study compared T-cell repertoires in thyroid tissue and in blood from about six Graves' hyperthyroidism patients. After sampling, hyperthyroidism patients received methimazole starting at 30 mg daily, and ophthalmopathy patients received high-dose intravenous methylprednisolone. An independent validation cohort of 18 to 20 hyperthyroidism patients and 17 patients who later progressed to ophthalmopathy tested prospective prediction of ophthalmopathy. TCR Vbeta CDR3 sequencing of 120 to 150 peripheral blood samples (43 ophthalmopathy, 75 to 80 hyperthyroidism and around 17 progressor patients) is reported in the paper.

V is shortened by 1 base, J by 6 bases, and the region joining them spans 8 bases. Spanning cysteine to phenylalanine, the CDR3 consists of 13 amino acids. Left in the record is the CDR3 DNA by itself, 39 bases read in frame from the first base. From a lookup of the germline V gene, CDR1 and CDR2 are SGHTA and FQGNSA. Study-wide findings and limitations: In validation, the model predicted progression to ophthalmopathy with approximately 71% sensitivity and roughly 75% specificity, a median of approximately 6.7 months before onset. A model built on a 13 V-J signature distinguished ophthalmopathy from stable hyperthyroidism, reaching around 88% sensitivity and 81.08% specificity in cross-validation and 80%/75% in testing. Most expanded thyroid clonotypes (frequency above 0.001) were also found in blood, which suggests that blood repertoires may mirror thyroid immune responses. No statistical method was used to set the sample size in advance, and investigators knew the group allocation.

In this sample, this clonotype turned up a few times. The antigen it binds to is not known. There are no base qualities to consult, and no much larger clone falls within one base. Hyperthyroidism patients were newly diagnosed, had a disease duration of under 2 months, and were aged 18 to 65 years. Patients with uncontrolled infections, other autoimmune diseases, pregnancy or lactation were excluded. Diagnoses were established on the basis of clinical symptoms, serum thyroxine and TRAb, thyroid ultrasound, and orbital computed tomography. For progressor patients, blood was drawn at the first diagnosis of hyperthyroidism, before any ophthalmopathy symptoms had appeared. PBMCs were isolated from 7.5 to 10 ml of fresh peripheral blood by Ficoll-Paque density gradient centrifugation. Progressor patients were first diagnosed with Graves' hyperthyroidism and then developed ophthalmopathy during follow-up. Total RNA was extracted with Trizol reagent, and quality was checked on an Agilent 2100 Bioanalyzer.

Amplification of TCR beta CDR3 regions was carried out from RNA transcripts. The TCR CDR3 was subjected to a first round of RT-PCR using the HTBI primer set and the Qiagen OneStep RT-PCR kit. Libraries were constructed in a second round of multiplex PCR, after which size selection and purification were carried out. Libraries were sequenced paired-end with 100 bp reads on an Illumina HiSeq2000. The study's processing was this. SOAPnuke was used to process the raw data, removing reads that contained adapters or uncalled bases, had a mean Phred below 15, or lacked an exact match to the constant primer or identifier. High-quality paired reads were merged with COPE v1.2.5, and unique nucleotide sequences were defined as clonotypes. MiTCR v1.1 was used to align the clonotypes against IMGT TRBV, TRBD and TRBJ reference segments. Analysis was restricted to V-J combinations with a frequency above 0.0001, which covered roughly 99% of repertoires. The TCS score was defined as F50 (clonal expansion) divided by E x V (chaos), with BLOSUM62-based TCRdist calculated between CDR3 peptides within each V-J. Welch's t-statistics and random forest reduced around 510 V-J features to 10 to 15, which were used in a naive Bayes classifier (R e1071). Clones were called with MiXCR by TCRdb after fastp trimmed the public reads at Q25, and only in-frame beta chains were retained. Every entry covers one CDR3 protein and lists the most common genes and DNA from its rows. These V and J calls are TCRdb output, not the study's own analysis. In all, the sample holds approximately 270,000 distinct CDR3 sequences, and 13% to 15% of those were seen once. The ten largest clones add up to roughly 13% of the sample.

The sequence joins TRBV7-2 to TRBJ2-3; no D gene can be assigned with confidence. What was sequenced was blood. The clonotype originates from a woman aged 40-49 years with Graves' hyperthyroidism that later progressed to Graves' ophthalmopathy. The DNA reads TGTGCCAGCAGCTTAGTTACCCCGGATACGCAGTATTTT. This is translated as CASSLVTPDTQYF.